These T cell receptor beta chains were read from a single sample in a study of PD-L1 blockade in urothelial cancer. Repertoires were generated with immunoSEQ multiplex PCR, while TCRdb's copy carries only in-frame clones and drops some. The sample lists roughly 77,000 clones; less than 90% were seen once. The material was PBMCs, obtained around atezolizumab (anti-PD-L1) treatment. All receptors derive from a woman between 70 and 85 years old with urothelial cancer. Each CDR3 is given with its conserved first and last residue. Each record gives: CDR3 length, V gene, J gene, D gene, clone size, CDR3 DNA, CDR3 protein. D genes are given only for firm matches. Clone sizes are given selectively: once, few, many, or a class where the clone is expanded.

12	TRBV7-9	TRBJ2-1	NA	few	TGTGCCAGCAGCCTCGGGCGGGGTGAGCAGTTCTTC	CASSLGRGEQFF
15	TRBV29-1	TRBJ2-7	NA	once	TGCAGCGTTGAAACTGGTTTTGGGGAGGTCTACGAGCAGTACTTC	CSVETGFGEVYEQYF
16	TRBV6-6	TRBJ2-7	TRBD1	NA	TGTGCCAGCAGTTACCCAGGGGGCCCAAGCTCCTACGAGCAGTACTTC	CASSYPGGPSSYEQYF
15	TRBV11-2	TRBJ2-5	TRBD1	once	TGTGCCAGCAGCCCAAGACAGGGGGGGCAAGAGACCCAGTACTTC	CASSPRQGGQETQYF
14	TRBV4-1	TRBJ2-7	TRBD1	NA	TGCGCCAGCAGCCACCGGACAGGGACCGCCGAGCAGTACTTC	CASSHRTGTAEQYF
16	TRBV7-2	TRBJ1-2	TRBD1	NA	TGTGCCAGCAGCTTAGGGGGACAGGGGATTAACTATGGCTACACCTTC	CASSLGGQGINYGYTF
12	TRBV5-1	TRBJ2-5	NA	once	TGCGCCAGCAGCCCCAACCAAGAGACCCAGTACTTC	CASSPNQETQYF
16	TRBV7-8	TRBJ2-7	TRBD2	NA	TGTGCCAGCAGCTTAACTAGCGGGGGGGCCGCAAACGAGCAGTACTTC	CASSLTSGGAANEQYF
16	TRBV4-1	TRBJ1-3	NA	NA	TGCGCCAGCAGCCACACACCACAGGGTAATGGAAACACCATATATTTT	CASSHTPQGNGNTIYF
14	TRBV7-9	TRBJ2-4	NA	NA	TGTGCCAGCAGCTCGTACAGAGCCAAAAACATTCAGTACTTC	CASSSYRAKNIQYF
15	TRBV19	TRBJ2-1	TRBD2	NA	TGTGCCAGTAGTAAATCCGGGGGGGCCGAGAATGAGCAGTTCTTC	CASSKSGGAENEQFF
16	TRBV4-3	TRBJ1-4	TRBD1	NA	TGCGCCAGCAGCCGGGCCCTCGGACAGGGGTACGAAAAACTGTTTTTT	CASSRALGQGYEKLFF
15	TRBV11-2	TRBJ1-4	NA	NA	TGTGCCAGCAGCCAAACAGGGAATTTAGGTGAAAAACTGTTTTTT	CASSQTGNLGEKLFF
15	TRBV29-1	TRBJ2-1	TRBD2	NA	TGCAGCGTCAGCAATCTAGCGGGAGGCCCCAATGAGCAGTTCTTC	CSVSNLAGGPNEQFF
15	TRBV19	TRBJ2-2	TRBD2	NA	TGTGCCAGTAGTCCACTAGCGGTGAACACCGGGGAGCTGTTTTTT	CASSPLAVNTGELFF
14	TRBV5-1	TRBJ2-5	NA	NA	TGCGCCAGCAGCTTGGCCTGGAGGGAGGAGACCCAGTACTTC	CASSLAWREETQYF
15	TRBV10-1	TRBJ2-1	TRBD2	NA	TGCGCCAGCAGTGAAGCGGGGCGCGGGGACAATGAGCAGTTCTTC	CASSEAGRGDNEQFF
16	TRBV6-5	TRBJ2-7	NA	NA	TGTGCCAGCAGTTTCTCTTCCGGGGGATTCATCTACGAGCAGTACTTC	CASSFSSGGFIYEQYF
15	TRBV19	TRBJ1-1	NA	NA	TGTGCCAGTACCCGGTCGGAGGGGTATTACACTGAAGCTTTCTTT	CASTRSEGYYTEAFF
17	TRBV27	TRBJ1-3	TRBD1	NA	TGTGCCAGCAGTTACCCGGGGACAGACTCCTTCGGAAACACCATATATTTT	CASSYPGTDSFGNTIYF
14	TRBV11-3	TRBJ1-1	NA	NA	TGTGCCAGCAGCTTGGGGGGAGGGGTCACTGAAGCTTTCTTT	CASSLGGGVTEAFF
15	TRBV2	TRBJ2-1	TRBD1	NA	TGTGCCAGCAGTTCCGGGACAGGGATGAGGGGTCGGCAGTTCTTC	CASSSGTGMRGRQFF
14	TRBV5-4	TRBJ2-7	NA	NA	TGTGCCAGCAGCTTTTGGGACAAATCCTACGAGCAGTACTTC	CASSFWDKSYEQYF
16	TRBV6-5	TRBJ2-1	TRBD2	NA	TGTGCCAGCAGTTACCTGGGACTAGCGGGGGACAATGAGCAGTTCTTC	CASSYLGLAGDNEQFF